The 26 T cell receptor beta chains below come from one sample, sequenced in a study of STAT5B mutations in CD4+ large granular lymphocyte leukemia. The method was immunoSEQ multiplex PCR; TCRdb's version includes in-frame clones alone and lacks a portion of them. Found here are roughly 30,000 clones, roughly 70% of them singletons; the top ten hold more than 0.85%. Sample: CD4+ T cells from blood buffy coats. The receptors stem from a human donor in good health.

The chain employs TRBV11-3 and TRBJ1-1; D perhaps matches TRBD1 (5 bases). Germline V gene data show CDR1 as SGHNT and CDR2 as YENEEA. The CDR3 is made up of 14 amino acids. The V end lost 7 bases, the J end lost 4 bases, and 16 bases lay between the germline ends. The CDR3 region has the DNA TGTGCCAGCACCGCCCGCAGGGTGCGCACTGAAGCTTTCTTT. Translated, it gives CASTARRVRTEAFF.

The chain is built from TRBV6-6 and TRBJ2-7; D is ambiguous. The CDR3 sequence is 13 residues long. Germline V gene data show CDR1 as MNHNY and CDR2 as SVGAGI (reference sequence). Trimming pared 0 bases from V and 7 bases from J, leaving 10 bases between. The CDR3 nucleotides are TGTGCCAGCAGTTACTCGATGATACTGGAGCAGTACTTC. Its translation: CASSYSMILEQYF.

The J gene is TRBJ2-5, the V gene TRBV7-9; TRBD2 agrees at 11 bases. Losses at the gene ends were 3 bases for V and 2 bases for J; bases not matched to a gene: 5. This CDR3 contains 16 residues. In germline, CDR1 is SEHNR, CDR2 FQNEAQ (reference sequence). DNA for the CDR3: TGTGCCAGCAGCTTCTTACTAGCGGGGGAACAAGAGACCCAGTACTTC. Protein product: CASSFLLAGEQETQYF.

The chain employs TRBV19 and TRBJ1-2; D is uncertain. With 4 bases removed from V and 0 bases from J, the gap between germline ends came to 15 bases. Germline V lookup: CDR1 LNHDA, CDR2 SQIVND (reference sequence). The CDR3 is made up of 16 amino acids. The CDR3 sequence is CASSTAFGVSNYGYTF. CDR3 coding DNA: TGTGCCAGTAGTACCGCCTTTGGGGTCTCTAACTATGGCTACACCTTC. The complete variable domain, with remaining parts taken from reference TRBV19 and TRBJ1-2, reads DGGITQSPKYLFRKEGQNVTLSCEQNLNHDAMYWYRQDPGQGLRLIYYSQIVNDFQKGDIAEGYSVSREKKESFPLTVTSAQKNPTAFYLCASSTAFGVSNYGYTFGSGTRLTVV.

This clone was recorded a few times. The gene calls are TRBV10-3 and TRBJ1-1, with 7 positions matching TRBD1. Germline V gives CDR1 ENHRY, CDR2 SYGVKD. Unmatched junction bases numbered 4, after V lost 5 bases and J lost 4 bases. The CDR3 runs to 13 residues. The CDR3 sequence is CAISPGGFTEAFF. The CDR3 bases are TGTGCCATCAGTCCAGGGGGTTTCACTGAAGCTTTCTTT.

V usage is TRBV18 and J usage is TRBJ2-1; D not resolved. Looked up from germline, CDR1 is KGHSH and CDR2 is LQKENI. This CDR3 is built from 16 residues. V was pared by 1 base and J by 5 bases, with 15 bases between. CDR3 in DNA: TGTGCCAGCTCACCACGTACTCGCTCAGACCACAATGAGCAGTTCTTC. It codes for CASSPRTRSDHNEQFF.

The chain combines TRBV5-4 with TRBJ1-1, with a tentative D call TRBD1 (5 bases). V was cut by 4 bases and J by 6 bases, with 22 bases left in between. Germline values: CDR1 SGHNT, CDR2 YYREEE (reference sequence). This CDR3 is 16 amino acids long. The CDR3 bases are TGTGCCAGCAGCGTCCAGGTTACAGGCAGACAAGCTGAAGCTTTCTTT. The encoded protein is CASSVQVTGRQAEAFF.

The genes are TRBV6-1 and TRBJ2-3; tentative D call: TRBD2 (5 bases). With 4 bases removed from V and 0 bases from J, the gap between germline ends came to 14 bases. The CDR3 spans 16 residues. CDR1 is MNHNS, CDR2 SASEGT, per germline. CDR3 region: CASSVRAARSTDTQYF. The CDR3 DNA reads TGTGCCAGCAGTGTGAGGGCAGCGCGTAGCACAGATACGCAGTATTTT.

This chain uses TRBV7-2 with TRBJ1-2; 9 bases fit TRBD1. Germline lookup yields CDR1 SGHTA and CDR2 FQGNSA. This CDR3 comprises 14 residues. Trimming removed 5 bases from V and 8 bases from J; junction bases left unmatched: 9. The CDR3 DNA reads TGTGCCAGCAGCGCAAAACAGGGGGCTGGCGGCTACACCTTC. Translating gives CASSAKQGAGGYTF.

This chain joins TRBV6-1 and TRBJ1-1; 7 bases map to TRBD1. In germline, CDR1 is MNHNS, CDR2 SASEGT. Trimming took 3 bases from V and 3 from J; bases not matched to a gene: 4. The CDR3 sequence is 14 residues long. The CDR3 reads CASSETGKDTEAFF. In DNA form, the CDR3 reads TGTGCCAGCAGTGAGACAGGGAAGGACACTGAAGCTTTCTTT.

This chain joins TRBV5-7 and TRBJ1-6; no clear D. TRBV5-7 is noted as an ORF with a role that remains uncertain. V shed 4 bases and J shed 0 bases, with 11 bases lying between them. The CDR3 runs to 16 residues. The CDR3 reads CASSPNKSSYNSPLHF. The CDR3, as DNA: TGTGCCAGCAGCCCGAACAAGAGCTCCTATAATTCACCCCTCCACTTT.

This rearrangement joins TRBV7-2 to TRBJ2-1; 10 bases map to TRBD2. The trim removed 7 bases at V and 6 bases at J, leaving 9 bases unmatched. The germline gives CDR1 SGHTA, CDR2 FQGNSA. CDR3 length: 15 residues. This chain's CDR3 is CASTPSGRGFNEQFF. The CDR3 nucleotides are TGTGCCAGCACCCCGAGCGGGAGGGGATTCAATGAGCAGTTCTTC.

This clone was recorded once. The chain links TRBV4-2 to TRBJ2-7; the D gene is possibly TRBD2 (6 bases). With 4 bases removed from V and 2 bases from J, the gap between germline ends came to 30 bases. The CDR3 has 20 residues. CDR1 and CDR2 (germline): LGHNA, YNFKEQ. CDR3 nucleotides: TGTGCCAGCAGCCCCGGAGGGGCAAGTGGGGGTATCCCGAGGCCCTACGAGCAGTACTTC. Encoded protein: CASSPGGASGGIPRPYEQYF.

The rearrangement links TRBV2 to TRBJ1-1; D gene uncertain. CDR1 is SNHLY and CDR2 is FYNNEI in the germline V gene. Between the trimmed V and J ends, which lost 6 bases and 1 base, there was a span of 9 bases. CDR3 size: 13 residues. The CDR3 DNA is TGTGCCAGCAGAGTCCGGACGAACACTGAAGCTTTCTTT. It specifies CASRVRTNTEAFF.

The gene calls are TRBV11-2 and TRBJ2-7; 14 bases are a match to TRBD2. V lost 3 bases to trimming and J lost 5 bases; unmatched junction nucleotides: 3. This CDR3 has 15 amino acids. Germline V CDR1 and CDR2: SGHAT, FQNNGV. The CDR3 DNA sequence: TGTGCCAGCAGCTTGTTGGGACTAGCGGGAGACGAGCAGTACTTC. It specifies CASSLLGLAGDEQYF. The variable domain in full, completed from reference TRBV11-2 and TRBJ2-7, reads EAGVAQSPRYKIIEKRQSVAFWCNPISGHATLYWYQQILGQGPKLLIQFQNNGVVDDSQLPKDRFSAERLKGVDSTLKIQPAKLEDSAVYLCASSLLGLAGDEQYFGPGTRLTVT.

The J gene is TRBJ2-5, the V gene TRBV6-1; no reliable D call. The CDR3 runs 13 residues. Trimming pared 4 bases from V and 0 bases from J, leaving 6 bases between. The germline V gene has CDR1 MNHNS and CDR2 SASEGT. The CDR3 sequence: CASSVGDQETQYF. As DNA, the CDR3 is TGTGCCAGCAGTGTCGGTGACCAAGAGACCCAGTACTTC.

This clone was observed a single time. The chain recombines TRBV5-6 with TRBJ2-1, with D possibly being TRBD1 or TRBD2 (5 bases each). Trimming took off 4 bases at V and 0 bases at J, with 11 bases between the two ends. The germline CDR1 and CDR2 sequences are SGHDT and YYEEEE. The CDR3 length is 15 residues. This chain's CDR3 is CASSRGRRSYNEQFF. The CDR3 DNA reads TGTGCCAGCAGCCGGGGCCGACGCTCCTACAATGAGCAGTTCTTC.

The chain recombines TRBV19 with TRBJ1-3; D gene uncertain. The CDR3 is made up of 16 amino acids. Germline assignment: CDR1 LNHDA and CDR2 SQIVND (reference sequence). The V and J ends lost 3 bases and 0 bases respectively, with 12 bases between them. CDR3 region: CASSIEVALSGNTIYF. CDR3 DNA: TGTGCCAGTAGTATCGAGGTGGCCCTCTCTGGAAACACCATATATTTT.

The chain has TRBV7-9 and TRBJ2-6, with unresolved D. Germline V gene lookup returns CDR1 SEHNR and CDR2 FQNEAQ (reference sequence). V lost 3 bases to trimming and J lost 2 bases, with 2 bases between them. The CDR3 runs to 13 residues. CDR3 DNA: TGTGCCAGCAGCTTTACTGGGGCCAACGTCCTGACTTTC. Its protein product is CASSFTGANVLTF.

The CDR3 nucleotides are TGTGCCAGCAGTGCTACCCTTGGGGGCCGTTCCGAAGCTTTCTTT. Translated, it gives CASSATLGGRSEAFF. The chain combines TRBV6-1 with TRBJ1-1; possibly TRBD1 for D (6 bases). The ends were cut back, 4 bases at V and 8 bases at J, with 20 bases in the middle. This CDR3 region has 15 residues. Germline V gives CDR1 MNHNS, CDR2 SASEGT.

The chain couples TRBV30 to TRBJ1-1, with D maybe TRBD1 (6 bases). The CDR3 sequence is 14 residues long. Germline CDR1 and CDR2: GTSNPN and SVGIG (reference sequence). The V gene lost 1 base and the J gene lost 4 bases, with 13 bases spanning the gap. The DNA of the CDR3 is TGTGCCTGGAGTGCAGGAGGGGGTCGCACTGAAGCTTTCTTT. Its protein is CAWSAGGGRTEAFF.

DNA of the CDR3: TGTGCCACCAGCAGATCCTCCCCGGGGGATGAGCAGTTCTTC. This gives the protein CATSRSSPGDEQFF. This sequence joins TRBV15 and TRBJ2-1; D possibly corresponds to TRBD2 (6 bases). Trimming shortened V by 2 bases and J by 8 bases, and 13 bases separated the two germline ends. This CDR3 comprises 14 residues. Germline CDR1 and CDR2: LNHNV and YYDKDF (reference sequence).

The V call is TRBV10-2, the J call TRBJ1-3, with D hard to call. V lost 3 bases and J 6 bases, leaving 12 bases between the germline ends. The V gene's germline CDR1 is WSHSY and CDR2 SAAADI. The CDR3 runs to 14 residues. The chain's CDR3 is CASSETAGLNTIYF. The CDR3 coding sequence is TGCGCCAGCAGTGAAACCGCCGGTCTAAACACCATATATTTT.

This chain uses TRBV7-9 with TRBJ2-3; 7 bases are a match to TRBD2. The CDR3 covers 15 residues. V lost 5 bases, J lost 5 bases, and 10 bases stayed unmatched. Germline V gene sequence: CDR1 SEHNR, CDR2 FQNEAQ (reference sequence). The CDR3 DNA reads TGTGCCAGCAGCACCGGGACTACTGGTGGAGATACGCAGTATTTT. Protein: CASSTGTTGGDTQYF.

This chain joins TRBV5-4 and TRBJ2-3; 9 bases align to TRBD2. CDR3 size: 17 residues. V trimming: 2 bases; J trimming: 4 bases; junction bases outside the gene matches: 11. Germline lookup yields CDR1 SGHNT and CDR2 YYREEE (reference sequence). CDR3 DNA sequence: TGTGCCAGCAGCTTCCCCCAGGGCGGGGGGGCCGCAGATACGCAGTATTTT. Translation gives CASSFPQGGGAADTQYF.

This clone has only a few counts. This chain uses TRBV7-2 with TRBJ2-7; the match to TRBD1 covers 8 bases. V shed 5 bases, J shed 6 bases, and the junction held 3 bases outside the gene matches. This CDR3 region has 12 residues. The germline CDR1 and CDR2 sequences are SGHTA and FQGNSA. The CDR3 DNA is TGTGCCAGCAGCCAGACAGGGGCCGAGCAGTACGTC. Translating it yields CASSQTGAEQYV.